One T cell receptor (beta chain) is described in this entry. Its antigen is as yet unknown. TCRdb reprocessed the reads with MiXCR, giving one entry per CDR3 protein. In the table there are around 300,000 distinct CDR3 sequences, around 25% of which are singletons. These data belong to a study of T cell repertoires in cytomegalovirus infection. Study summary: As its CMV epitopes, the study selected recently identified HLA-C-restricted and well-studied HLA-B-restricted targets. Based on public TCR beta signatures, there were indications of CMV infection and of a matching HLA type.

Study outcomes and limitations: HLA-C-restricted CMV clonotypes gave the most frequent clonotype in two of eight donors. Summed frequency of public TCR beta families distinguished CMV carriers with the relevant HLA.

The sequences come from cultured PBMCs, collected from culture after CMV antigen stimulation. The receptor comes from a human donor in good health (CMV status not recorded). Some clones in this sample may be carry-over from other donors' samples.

CDR3: CASSPRTPSGGEQFF. The CDR3 DNA reads TGTGCCAGCAGCCCCAGGACCCCAAGCGGTGGTGAGCAGTTCTTC. The V gene is TRBV5-4, the J gene TRBJ2-1, with D tentatively TRBD2 (5 bases). This CDR3 is 15 amino acids long. Germline V CDR1 and CDR2: SGHNT, YYREEE (reference sequence). Trimming shortened V by 4 bases and J by 9 bases, and 20 bases separated the two germline ends.